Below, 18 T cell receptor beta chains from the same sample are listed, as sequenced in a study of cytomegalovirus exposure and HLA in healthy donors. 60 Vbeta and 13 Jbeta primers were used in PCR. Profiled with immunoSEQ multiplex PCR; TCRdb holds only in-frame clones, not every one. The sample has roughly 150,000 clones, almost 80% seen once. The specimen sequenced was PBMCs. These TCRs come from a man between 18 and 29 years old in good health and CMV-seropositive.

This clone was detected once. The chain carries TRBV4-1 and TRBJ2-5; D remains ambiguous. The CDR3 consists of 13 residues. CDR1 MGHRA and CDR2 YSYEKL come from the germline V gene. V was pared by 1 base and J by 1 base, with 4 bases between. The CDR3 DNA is TGCGCCAGCAGCCAAGTTCTCCAAGAGACCCAGTACTTC. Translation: CASSQVLQETQYF.

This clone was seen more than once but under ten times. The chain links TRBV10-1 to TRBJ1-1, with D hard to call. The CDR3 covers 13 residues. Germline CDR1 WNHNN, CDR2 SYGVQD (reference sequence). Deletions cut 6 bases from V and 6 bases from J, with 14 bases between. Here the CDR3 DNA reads TGCGCCAGCAGCGACGAAATACAGTCTGAAGCTTTCTTT. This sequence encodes CASSDEIQSEAFF.

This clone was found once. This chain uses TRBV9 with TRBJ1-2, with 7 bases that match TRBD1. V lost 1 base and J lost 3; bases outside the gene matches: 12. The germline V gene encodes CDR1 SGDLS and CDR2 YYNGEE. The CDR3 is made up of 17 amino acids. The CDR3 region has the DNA TGTGCCAGCAGCGTATCCACCTCACAGGGGAGTGACTATGGCTACACCTTC. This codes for CASSVSTSQGSDYGYTF.

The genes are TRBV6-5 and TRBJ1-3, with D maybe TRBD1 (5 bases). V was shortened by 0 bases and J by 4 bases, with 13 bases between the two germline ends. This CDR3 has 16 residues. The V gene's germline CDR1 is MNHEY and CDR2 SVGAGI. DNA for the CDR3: TGTGCCAGCAGTTACTCGGAGGGGCTGAGCGGAAACACCATATATTTT. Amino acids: CASSYSEGLSGNTIYF.

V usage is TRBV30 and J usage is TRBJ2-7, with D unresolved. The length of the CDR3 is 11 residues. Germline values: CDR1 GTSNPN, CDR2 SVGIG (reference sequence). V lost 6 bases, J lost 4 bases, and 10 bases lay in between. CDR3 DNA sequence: TGTGCCTGCTCAACATCATACGAGCAGTACTTC. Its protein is CACSTSYEQYF.

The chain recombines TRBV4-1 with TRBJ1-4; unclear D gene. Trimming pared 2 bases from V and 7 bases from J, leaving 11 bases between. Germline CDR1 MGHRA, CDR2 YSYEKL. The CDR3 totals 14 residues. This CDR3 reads CASSQSAGVEKLFF. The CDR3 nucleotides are TGCGCCAGCAGCCAATCAGCTGGAGTTGAAAAACTGTTTTTT.

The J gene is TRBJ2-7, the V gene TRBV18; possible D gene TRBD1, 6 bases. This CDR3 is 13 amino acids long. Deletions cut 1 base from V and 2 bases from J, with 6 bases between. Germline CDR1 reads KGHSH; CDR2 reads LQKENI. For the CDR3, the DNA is TGTGCCAGCTCACCACGACAGGCCTACGAGCAGTACTTC. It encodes CASSPRQAYEQYF.

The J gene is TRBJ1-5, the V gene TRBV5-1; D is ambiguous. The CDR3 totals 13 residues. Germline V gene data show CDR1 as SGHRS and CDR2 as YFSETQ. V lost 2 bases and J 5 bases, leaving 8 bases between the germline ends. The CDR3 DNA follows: TGCGCCAGCAGCTTCGGTTCGGATCAGCCCCAGCATTTT. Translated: CASSFGSDQPQHF. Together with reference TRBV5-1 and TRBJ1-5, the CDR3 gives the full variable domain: KAGVTQTPRYLIKTRGQQVTLSCSPISGHRSVSWYQQTPGQGLQFLFEYFSETQRNKGNFPGRFSGRQFSNSRSEMNVSTLELGDSALYLCASSFGSDQPQHFGDGTRLSIL.

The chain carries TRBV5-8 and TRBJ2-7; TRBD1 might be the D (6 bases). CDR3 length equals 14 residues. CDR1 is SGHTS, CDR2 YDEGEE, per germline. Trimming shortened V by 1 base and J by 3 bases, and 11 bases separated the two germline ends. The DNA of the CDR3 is TGTGCCAGCAGCTTGACAGGGAAGGACTACGAGCAGTACTTC. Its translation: CASSLTGKDYEQYF. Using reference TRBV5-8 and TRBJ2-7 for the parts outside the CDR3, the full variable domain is EAGVTQSPTHLIKTRGQQATLRCSPISGHTSVYWYQQALGLGLQFLLWYDEGEERNRGNFPPRFSGRQFPNYSSELNVNALELEDSALYLCASSLTGKDYEQYFGPGTRLTVT.

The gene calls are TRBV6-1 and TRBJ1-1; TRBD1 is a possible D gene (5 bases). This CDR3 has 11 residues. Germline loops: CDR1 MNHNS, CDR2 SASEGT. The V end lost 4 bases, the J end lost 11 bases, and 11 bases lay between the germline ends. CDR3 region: CASSVGDLAFF. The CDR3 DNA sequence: TGTGCCAGCAGTGTAGGGGATCTGGCTTTCTTT.

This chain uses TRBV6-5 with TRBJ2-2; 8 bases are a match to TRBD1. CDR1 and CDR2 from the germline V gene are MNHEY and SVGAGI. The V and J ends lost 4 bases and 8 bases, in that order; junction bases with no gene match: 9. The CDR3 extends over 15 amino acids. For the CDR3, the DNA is TGTGCCAGCAGTTCGAAGTACAGGGGGTTGGGGGAGCTGTTTTTT. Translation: CASSSKYRGLGELFF.

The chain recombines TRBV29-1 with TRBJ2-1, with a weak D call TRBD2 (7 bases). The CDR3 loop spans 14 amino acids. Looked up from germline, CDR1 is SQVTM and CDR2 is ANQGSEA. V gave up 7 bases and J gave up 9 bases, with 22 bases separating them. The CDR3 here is CSARLVGGPVEQFF. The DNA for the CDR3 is TGCAGCGCCCGCCTAGTGGGGGGGCCTGTTGAGCAGTTCTTC.

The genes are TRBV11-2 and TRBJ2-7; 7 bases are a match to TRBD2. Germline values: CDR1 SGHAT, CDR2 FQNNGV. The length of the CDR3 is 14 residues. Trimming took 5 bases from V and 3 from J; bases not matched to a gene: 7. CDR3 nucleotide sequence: TGTGCCAGCAGCCCCCGACTAGCCGACTACGAGCAGTACTTC. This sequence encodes CASSPRLADYEQYF.

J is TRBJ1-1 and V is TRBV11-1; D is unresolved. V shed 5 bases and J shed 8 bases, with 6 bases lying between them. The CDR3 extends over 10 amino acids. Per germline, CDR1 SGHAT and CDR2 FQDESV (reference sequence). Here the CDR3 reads CASSPVEAFF. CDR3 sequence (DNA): TGTGCCAGCAGCCCCGTAGAAGCTTTCTTT. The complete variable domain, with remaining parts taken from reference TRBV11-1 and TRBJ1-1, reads EAEVAQSPRYKITEKSQAVAFWCDPISGHATLYWYRQILGQGPELLVQFQDESVVDDSQLPKDRFSAERLKGVDSTLKIQPAELGDSAMYLCASSPVEAFFGQGTRLTVV.

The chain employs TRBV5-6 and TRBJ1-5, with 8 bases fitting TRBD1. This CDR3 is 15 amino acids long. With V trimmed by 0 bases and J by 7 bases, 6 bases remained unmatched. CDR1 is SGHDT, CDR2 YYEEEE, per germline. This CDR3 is CASSLGTGPPQPQHF. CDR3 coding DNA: TGTGCCAGCAGCTTGGGGACAGGGCCGCCCCAGCCCCAGCATTTT.

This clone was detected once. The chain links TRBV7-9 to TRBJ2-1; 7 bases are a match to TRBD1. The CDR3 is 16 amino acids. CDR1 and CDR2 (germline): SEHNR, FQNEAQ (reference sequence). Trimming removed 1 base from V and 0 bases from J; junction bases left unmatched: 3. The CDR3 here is CASSLVRGRSYNEQFF. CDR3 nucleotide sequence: TGTGCCAGCAGCTTAGTAAGGGGGCGCTCCTACAATGAGCAGTTCTTC.

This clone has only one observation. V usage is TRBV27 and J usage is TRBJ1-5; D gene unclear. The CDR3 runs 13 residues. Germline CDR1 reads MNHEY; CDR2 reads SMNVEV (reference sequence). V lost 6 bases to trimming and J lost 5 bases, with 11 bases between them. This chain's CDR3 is CASRHSGDQPQHF. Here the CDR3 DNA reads TGTGCCAGCAGGCACTCGGGAGATCAGCCCCAGCATTTT.

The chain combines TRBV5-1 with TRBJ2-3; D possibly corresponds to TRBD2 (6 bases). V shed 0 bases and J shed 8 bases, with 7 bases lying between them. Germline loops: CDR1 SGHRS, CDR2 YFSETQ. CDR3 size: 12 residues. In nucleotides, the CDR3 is TGCGCCAGCAGCTTGGTCGGGGGTACGCAGTATTTT. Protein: CASSLVGGTQYF. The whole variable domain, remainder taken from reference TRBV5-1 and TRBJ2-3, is KAGVTQTPRYLIKTRGQQVTLSCSPISGHRSVSWYQQTPGQGLQFLFEYFSETQRNKGNFPGRFSGRQFSNSRSEMNVSTLELGDSALYLCASSLVGGTQYFGPGTRLTVL.